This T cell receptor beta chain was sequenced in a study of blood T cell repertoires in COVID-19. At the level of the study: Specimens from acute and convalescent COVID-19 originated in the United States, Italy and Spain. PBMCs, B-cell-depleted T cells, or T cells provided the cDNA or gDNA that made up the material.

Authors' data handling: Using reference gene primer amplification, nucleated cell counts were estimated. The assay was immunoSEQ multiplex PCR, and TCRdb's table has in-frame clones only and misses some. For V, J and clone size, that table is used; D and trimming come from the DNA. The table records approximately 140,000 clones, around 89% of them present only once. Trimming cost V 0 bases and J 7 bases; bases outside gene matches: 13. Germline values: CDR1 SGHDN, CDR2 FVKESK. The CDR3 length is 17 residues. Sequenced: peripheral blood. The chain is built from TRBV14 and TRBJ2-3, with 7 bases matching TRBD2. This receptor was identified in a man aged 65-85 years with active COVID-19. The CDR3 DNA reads TGTGCCAGCAGCCAAGATAAGGCCCCCGGGAGGAGAAATACGCAGTATTTT. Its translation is CASSQDKAPGRRNTQYF.